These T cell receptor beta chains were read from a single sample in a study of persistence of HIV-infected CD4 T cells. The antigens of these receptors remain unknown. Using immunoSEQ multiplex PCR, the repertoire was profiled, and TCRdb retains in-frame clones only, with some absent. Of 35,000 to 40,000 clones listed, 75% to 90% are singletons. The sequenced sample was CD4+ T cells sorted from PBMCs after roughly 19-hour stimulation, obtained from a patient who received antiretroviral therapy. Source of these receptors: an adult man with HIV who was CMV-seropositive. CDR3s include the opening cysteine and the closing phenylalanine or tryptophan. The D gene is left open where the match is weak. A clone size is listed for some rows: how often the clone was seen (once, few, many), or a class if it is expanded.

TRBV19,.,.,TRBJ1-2,TGTGCCAGTACCGCACCGGGCGTAAACTATGGCTACACCTTC,CASTAPGVNYGYTF
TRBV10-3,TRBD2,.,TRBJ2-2,TGTGCCATCAGTGGAACTAGCGGGCTCAACACCGGGGAGCTGTTTTTT,CAISGTSGLNTGELFF
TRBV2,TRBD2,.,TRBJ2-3,TGTGCCAGCAGGGTAGCGGGGGGGCAAGTTGGAGATACGCAGTATTTT,CASRVAGGQVGDTQYF
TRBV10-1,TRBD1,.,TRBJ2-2,TGCGCCAGCATTTTCCCGACAGGGTTAACCGGGGAGCTGTTTTTT,CASIFPTGLTGELFF
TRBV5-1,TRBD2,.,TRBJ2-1,TGCGCCAGCCGACTAGCGGGGCCCTACAATGAGCAGTTCTTC,CASRLAGPYNEQFF
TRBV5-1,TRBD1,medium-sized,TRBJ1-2,TGCGCCAGCAGCACAGGGACAGGGAACTATGGCTACACCTTC,CASSTGTGNYGYTF
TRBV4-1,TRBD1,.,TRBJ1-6,TGCGCCAGCAGCCAAGAGGGAGACAGGGCAGGGTCACCCCTCCACTTT,CASSQEGDRAGSPLHF
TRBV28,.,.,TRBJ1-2,TGTGCCAGCAGTTTAAACGGCGCGCGAGGCTACACCTTC,CASSLNGARGYTF
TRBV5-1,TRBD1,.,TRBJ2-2,TGCGCCAGCAGCCGCGACGGACAGGGGTGGAGCACCGGGGAGCTGTTTTTT,CASSRDGQGWSTGELFF
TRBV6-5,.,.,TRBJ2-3,TGTGCCAGCAGTTTCGGGCTACCCACAGATACGCAGTATTTT,CASSFGLPTDTQYF
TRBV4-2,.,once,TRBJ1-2,TGTGCCAGCAGCCAAGATAGCCACGAGGGAGGGGCCTCCTATGGCTACACCTTC,CASSQDSHEGGASYGYTF
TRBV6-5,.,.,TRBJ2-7,TGTGCCAGCAGCCTTGAAGGGAGAGGCTACGAGCAGTACTTC,CASSLEGRGYEQYF
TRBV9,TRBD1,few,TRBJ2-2,TGTGCCAGCAGCCCACAGGGGGCCACCGGGGAGCTGTTTTTT,CASSPQGATGELFF
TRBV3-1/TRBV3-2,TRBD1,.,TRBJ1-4,TGTGCCAGCAGCCCTGACAGGGGCAATGGGAGAACTAATGAAAAACTGTTTTTT,CASSPDRGNGRTNEKLFF
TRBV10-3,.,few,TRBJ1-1,TGTGCCATCAAAGGGTTGGAGGGGGAAAAAGCTTTCTTT,CAIKGLEGEKAFF
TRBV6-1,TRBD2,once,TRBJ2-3,TGTGCCAGCAGTGAAGCACCAGCGGGGGGTTTTACTAATACGCAGTATTTT,CASSEAPAGGFTNTQYF
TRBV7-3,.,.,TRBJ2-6,TGTGCCAGCAGCTTCCAAGCGGGTACCGGGGCCAACGTCCTGACTTTC,CASSFQAGTGANVLTF
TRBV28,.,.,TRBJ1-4,TGTGCCAGCAGTTTATGGGACCAAAATGAAAAACTGTTTTTT,CASSLWDQNEKLFF
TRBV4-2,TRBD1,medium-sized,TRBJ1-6,TGTGCCAGCAGTCTCGGACAGGCTTCACCCCTCCACTTT,CASSLGQASPLHF
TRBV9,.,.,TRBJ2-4,TGTGCCAGCAGCCCCAGGGAGGGGGTGAACATTCAGTACTTC,CASSPREGVNIQYF
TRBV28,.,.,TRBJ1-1,TGTGCCAGCAGCCGCGGAGGGTTAAGGACTGAAGCTTTCTTT,CASSRGGLRTEAFF
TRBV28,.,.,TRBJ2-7,TGTGCCAGCAGTGTCCCCTACGAGCAGTACTTC,CASSVPYEQYF
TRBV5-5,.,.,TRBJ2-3,TGTGCCAGCAGAGGGGGCGGGGGCCCTGGCACAGATACGCAGTATTTT,CASRGGGGPGTDTQYF
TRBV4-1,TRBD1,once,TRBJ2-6,TGCGCCAGCAGCCCAGGGGGCCCCTCTGGGGCCAACGTCCTGACTTTC,CASSPGGPSGANVLTF
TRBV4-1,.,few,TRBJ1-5,TGCGCCAGCAGCCAAGAGGGGGTTGGAAAGGATCAGCCCCAGCATTTT,CASSQEGVGKDQPQHF
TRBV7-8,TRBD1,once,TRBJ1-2,TGTGCCAGCAGCTTAGCGGGTAGGGGGCGGGTGAAAAACTATGGCTACACCTTC,CASSLAGRGRVKNYGYTF
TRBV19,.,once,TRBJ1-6,TGTGCCAGTAGTACGCCCTTTGTTGGGGATTCACCCCTCCACTTT,CASSTPFVGDSPLHF
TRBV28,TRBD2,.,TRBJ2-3,TGTGCCAGCAGTTCGGGACTAGTCACAGATACGCAGTATTTT,CASSSGLVTDTQYF
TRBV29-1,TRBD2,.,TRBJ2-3,TGCAGCGTTACCACGGCGGCGGGGGGCACAGATACGCAGTATTTT,CSVTTAAGGTDTQYF